This TCR beta chain was profiled in a study of early T cells in non-severe SARS-CoV-2 infection. Many counts were recorded for this clonotype. V was pared by 4 bases and J by 3 bases, with 14 bases of the junction left unmatched. Germline V lookup: CDR1 LNHDA, CDR2 SQIVND (reference sequence). The CDR3 runs to 18 residues. TCRdb independently ran MiXCR on the 5' RACE reads; one entry per CDR3 protein. The sample includes some 82,000 distinct CDR3 sequences, 6% to 7% seen only once; the top ten take less than 9.5%. This sequence joins TRBV19 and TRBJ2-1; 8 bases map to TRBD2. This TCR came from an adult who was a healthcare worker with PCR-confirmed SARS-CoV-2 infection or an uninfected control (not recorded which). The sequenced sample was whole blood. The CDR3 DNA is TGTGCCAGTAGTACCCCCGCGGAGTTAGCGGGGTTCTACAATGAGCAGTTCTTC. This codes for CASSTPAELAGFYNEQFF.